These T cell receptor beta chains were read from a single sample in a study of T cell repertoires in cytomegalovirus infection. TCRdb reanalysed the reads using MiXCR and keeps one entry per CDR3 protein. The repertoire holds 150,000 or so distinct CDR3 sequences, with approximately 17% as singletons. The sample taken for sequencing was CD8+ T cells from PBMCs. These receptors all come from a human donor in good health (CMV status not recorded). Some clones in this sample may be carry-over from other donors' samples. The CDR3 runs from the conserved cysteine through the conserved F or W. Clone size appears in some rows only: once, few, many, or a class for an expanded clone.

j_gene: TRBJ2-2; v_gene: TRBV7-2; abundance: many; CDR3aa: CASSFPRVNTGELFF
j_gene: TRBJ2-1; v_gene: TRBV28; abundance: NA; CDR3aa: CASSLRGLARNEQFF
j_gene: TRBJ2-2; v_gene: TRBV6-2/TRBV6-3; abundance: once; CDR3aa: CASTPESTGELFF
j_gene: TRBJ1-1; v_gene: TRBV25-1; abundance: many; CDR3aa: CASSESGGLNTEAFF
j_gene: TRBJ1-1; v_gene: TRBV28; abundance: few; CDR3aa: CASRQTGVTEAFF
j_gene: TRBJ2-5; v_gene: TRBV5-3; abundance: few; CDR3aa: CARSLPGESETQYF
j_gene: TRBJ2-1; v_gene: TRBV7-2; abundance: NA; CDR3aa: CASSIETTPYNEQFF
j_gene: TRBJ2-1; v_gene: TRBV20-1; abundance: few; CDR3aa: CSASQREFDEQFF
j_gene: TRBJ2-1; v_gene: TRBV11-2; abundance: NA; CDR3aa: CASSSGKYNEQFF
j_gene: TRBJ2-3; v_gene: TRBV7-9; abundance: NA; CDR3aa: CASSLADRSDTQYF
j_gene: TRBJ1-1; v_gene: TRBV4-1; abundance: many; CDR3aa: CASSQGPVANTEAFF
j_gene: TRBJ2-1; v_gene: TRBV27; abundance: NA; CDR3aa: CASTVGLANYNEQFF
j_gene: TRBJ2-7; v_gene: TRBV12-3/TRBV12-4; abundance: NA; CDR3aa: CASRPSSKYEQYF
j_gene: TRBJ2-7; v_gene: TRBV7-2; abundance: few; CDR3aa: CASTSEAGIYEQYF
j_gene: TRBJ2-7; v_gene: TRBV15; abundance: few; CDR3aa: CATSRDPGLAHYEQYF
j_gene: TRBJ2-1; v_gene: TRBV29-1; abundance: NA; CDR3aa: CSVEDIGTPYNEQFF
j_gene: TRBJ2-7; v_gene: TRBV7-8; abundance: NA; CDR3aa: CASSLSPREQYF
j_gene: TRBJ1-2; v_gene: TRBV6-5; abundance: many; CDR3aa: CASSWGPGADGYTF
j_gene: TRBJ2-7; v_gene: TRBV10-1; abundance: few; CDR3aa: CASSESETGSNEQYF
j_gene: TRBJ1-1; v_gene: TRBV6-2/TRBV6-3; abundance: NA; CDR3aa: CASRWTVNTEAFF
j_gene: TRBJ2-1; v_gene: TRBV27; abundance: many; CDR3aa: CASSVTSYNEQFF
j_gene: TRBJ2-5; v_gene: TRBV7-6; abundance: few; CDR3aa: CASSLRVAETQYF
j_gene: TRBJ1-5; v_gene: TRBV6-2/TRBV6-3; abundance: NA; CDR3aa: CASSYWYVRQHF
j_gene: TRBJ1-2; v_gene: TRBV3-1; abundance: NA; CDR3aa: CASSQVAGANNYGYTF
j_gene: TRBJ2-1; v_gene: TRBV28; abundance: NA; CDR3aa: CASSAGTSGRAENEQFF
j_gene: TRBJ2-2; v_gene: TRBV7-6; abundance: few; CDR3aa: CASSVAVAGASTGELFF
j_gene: TRBJ2-1; v_gene: TRBV20-1; abundance: few; CDR3aa: CSATETGGLDEQFF
j_gene: TRBJ2-2; v_gene: TRBV7-2; abundance: NA; CDR3aa: CASSLEQGLNGELFF
j_gene: TRBJ2-4; v_gene: TRBV6-2/TRBV6-3; abundance: NA; CDR3aa: CASSYSAGGPKNIQYF
j_gene: TRBJ1-1; v_gene: TRBV29-1; abundance: NA; CDR3aa: CSVGGSGEGTEAFF
j_gene: TRBJ2-7; v_gene: TRBV7-8; abundance: NA; CDR3aa: CASSLGARAELSYEQYF
j_gene: TRBJ1-1; v_gene: TRBV12-3/TRBV12-4; abundance: few; CDR3aa: CASSFPRGNTEAFF
j_gene: TRBJ1-1; v_gene: TRBV29-1; abundance: NA; CDR3aa: CSVVGRGTEAFF
j_gene: TRBJ2-7; v_gene: TRBV7-2; abundance: few; CDR3aa: CASSIGLAGGPSYEQYF
j_gene: TRBJ2-5; v_gene: TRBV6-5; abundance: many; CDR3aa: CASSYSETQYF
j_gene: TRBJ1-5; v_gene: TRBV20-1; abundance: many; CDR3aa: CSAHQQGRDQPQHF
j_gene: TRBJ1-2; v_gene: TRBV6-5; abundance: NA; CDR3aa: CASSYEYEGKGRYGYTF
j_gene: TRBJ2-2; v_gene: TRBV27; abundance: NA; CDR3aa: CASGQLLAGGSTGTGELFF
j_gene: TRBJ1-5; v_gene: TRBV28; abundance: NA; CDR3aa: CASSMWNQPQHF
j_gene: TRBJ2-1; v_gene: TRBV7-8; abundance: NA; CDR3aa: CASSFRTEQFF
j_gene: TRBJ1-2; v_gene: TRBV29-1; abundance: NA; CDR3aa: CSVKGDSNYGYTF
j_gene: TRBJ1-5; v_gene: TRBV20-1; abundance: NA; CDR3aa: CSATAQGGGSNQPQHF
j_gene: TRBJ2-1; v_gene: TRBV28; abundance: NA; CDR3aa: CASSPGTGGRNEQFF
j_gene: TRBJ2-7; v_gene: TRBV7-2; abundance: NA; CDR3aa: CASSLRLAGTYEQYF
j_gene: TRBJ2-3; v_gene: TRBV7-2; abundance: many; CDR3aa: CASSLVYPSGATDTQYF
j_gene: TRBJ1-5; v_gene: TRBV7-9; abundance: many; CDR3aa: CASSPPGFNQPQHF